The text below deals with one T cell receptor (beta chain). Its matching antigen is unknown. Germline CDR1 MNHEY, CDR2 SVGEGT. The CDR3 extends over 18 amino acids. Germline trimming cut 4 bases from V and 3 bases from J; bases unmatched to any gene: 15. A second PCR of 7 to 11 cycles used a sample-barcoded 5' primer and a J-beta primer mix. Every sample gave at least 2.5 million paired-end reads containing CDR3. TCRdb recomputed calls from the 5' RACE reads with MiXCR, one row per CDR3 protein. This repertoire shows about 680,000 distinct CDR3 sequences, about 52% found once; its top ten account for roughly 31%. This record comes from a study of blood T cells in healthy people across ages. Donors gave roughly 9.1 milliliters of peripheral blood apiece. Whole-study findings and limits: Researchers report that TCR beta diversity correlated strongly with naive T cell percentage.

This chain connects TRBV6-2 or TRBV6-3 to TRBJ2-3, with TRBD2 identical over 8 bases. Sequences were obtained from blood. The receptor was derived from a woman aged 55 to 70 in good health. This CDR3 reads CASSLYSASGYFTDTQYF. DNA for the CDR3: TGTGCCAGCAGTTTATACAGCGCTAGCGGGTACTTTACAGATACGCAGTATTTT.